This T cell receptor beta chain was documented in a study of cytomegalovirus exposure and HLA in healthy donors. About the research overall: An early release of data contained about 85 million unique TCRs, which came from HLA-typed donors. The study, taken as a whole, reports: Several of the most significant clusters were apparently associated with common viral pathogens in a later analysis.

Comment on this clone: Its target is not known.

Healthy donors of bone marrow made up the group. Primers: 60 Vbeta forward and 13 Jbeta reverse. Measured with immunoSEQ multiplex PCR; TCRdb has only the in-frame clones, and not every one. The repertoire has about 160,000 clones, 80% to 90% of them found once; the top ten carry approximately 2.4%. The material sequenced was PBMCs. The clonotype originates from a male donor in good health and CMV-seronegative.

Here the CDR3 reads CASSQDLGRANTEAFF. The CDR3 DNA sequence: TGCGCCAGCAGCCAAGATCTCGGCAGGGCGAACACTGAAGCTTTCTTT. The chain joins TRBV4-3 to TRBJ1-1; a possible D gene is TRBD1 (5 bases). With 0 bases removed from V and 1 base from J, the gap between germline ends came to 12 bases. This CDR3 spans 16 amino acids. Germline lookup yields CDR1 LGHNA and CDR2 YSLEER.